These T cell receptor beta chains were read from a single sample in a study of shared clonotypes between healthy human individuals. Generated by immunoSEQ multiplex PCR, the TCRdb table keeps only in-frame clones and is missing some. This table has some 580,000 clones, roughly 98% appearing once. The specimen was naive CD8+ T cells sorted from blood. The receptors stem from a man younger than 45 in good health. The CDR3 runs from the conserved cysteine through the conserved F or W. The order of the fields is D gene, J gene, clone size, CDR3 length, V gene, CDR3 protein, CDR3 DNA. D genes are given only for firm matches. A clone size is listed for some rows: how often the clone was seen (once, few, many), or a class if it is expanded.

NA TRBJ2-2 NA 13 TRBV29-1 CSVAGQSTGELFF TGCAGCGTCGCGGGACAGAGCACCGGGGAGCTGTTTTTT
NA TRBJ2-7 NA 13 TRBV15 CATSGTEYYEQYF TGTGCCACCAGCGGGACGGAGTATTACGAGCAGTACTTC
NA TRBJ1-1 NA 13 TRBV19 CASSPTGYTEAFF TGTGCCAGTAGTCCGACAGGATACACTGAAGCTTTCTTT
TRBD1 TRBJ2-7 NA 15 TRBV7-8 CASSLPTGLAYEQYF TGTGCCAGCAGCCTCCCGACAGGGCTGGCCTACGAGCAGTACTTC
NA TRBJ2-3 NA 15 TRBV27 CASSPEGVITDTQYF TGTGCCAGCAGTCCCGAGGGGGTGATCACAGATACGCAGTATTTT
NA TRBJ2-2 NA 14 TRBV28 CASSTQVNTGELFF TGTGCCAGCAGTACTCAGGTTAACACCGGGGAGCTGTTTTTT
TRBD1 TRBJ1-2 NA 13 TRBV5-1 CASSSTGNYGYTF TGCGCCAGCAGCTCGACAGGGAACTATGGCTACACCTTC
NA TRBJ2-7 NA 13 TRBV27 CASRPGPGYEQYF TGTGCCAGCAGGCCGGGACCGGGCTACGAGCAGTACTTC
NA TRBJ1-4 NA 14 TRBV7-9 CASSFSGNNEKLFF TGTGCCAGCAGCTTTAGTGGAAATAATGAAAAACTGTTTTTT
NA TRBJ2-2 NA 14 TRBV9 CASTGTPNTGELFF TGTGCCAGCACGGGGACACCGAACACCGGGGAGCTGTTTTTT
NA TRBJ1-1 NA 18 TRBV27 CASSTTSRDKGWNTEAFF TGTGCCAGCAGTACTACATCCCGGGACAAAGGTTGGAACACTGAAGCTTTCTTT
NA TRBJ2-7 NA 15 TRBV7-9 CASSHRDKRFSEQYF TGTGCCAGCAGCCACCGGGACAAGAGGTTCTCCGAGCAGTACTTC
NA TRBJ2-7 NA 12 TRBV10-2 CASSESNYEQYF TGCGCCAGCAGTGAGTCGAACTACGAGCAGTACTTC
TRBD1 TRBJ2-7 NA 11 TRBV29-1 CSVPDRGQQYF TGCAGCGTCCCGGACAGGGGACAGCAGTACTTC
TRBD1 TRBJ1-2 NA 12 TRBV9 CASTDRVFGYTF TGTGCCAGCACCGACAGGGTGTTCGGCTACACCTTC
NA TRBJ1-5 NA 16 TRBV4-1 CASSQGPGAYGQPQHF TGCGCCAGCAGCCAAGGGCCGGGGGCTTACGGTCAGCCCCAGCATTTT
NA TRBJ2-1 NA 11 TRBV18 CATSGALEQFF TGTGCCACCTCAGGGGCATTGGAGCAGTTCTTC
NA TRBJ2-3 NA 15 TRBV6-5 CASSYRTGAKDTQYF TGTGCCAGCAGTTACAGGACGGGCGCGAAAGATACGCAGTATTTT
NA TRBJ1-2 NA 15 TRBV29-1 CSVNDFKGRGYGYTF TGCAGCGTGAACGATTTTAAGGGGCGCGGCTATGGCTACACCTTC
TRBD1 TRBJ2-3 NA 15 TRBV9 CASSLGTASTDTQYF TGTGCCAGCAGCCTAGGGACAGCTAGCACAGATACGCAGTATTTT
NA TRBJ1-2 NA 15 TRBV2 CASTEDRQINYGYTF TGTGCCAGCACCGAGGACAGACAGATAAACTATGGCTACACCTTC
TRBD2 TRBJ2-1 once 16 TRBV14 CASSQPGTSGYNEQFF TGTGCCAGCAGTCAACCAGGGACTAGCGGGTACAATGAGCAGTTCTTC
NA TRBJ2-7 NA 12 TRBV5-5 CASSLASYEQYF TGTGCCAGCAGCTTGGCTAGCTACGAGCAGTACTTC
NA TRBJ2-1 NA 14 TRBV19 CATGWGMQYNEQFF TGTGCCACTGGTTGGGGGATGCAATACAATGAGCAGTTCTTC
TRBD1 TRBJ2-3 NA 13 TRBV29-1 CSVEGGGEDTQYF TGCAGCGTTGAAGGAGGGGGCGAAGATACGCAGTATTTT
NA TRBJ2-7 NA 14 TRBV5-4 CASSLGDNSYEQYF TGTGCCAGCAGCTTGGGAGACAACTCCTACGAGCAGTACTTC
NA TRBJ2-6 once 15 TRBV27 CASKPRDTGANVLTF TGTGCCAGCAAACCACGGGATACTGGGGCCAACGTCCTGACTTTC
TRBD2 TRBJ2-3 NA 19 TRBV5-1 CARTAVRDLAGGPTDTQYF TGCGCCAGGACTGCGGTTCGTGACCTAGCGGGAGGCCCCACAGATACGCAGTATTTT
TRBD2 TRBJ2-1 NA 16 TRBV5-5 CASSWTSGNSYNEQFF TGTGCCAGCAGCTGGACTAGCGGAAACTCCTACAATGAGCAGTTCTTC
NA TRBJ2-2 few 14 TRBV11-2 CASSAHPNTGELFF TGTGCCAGCAGCGCGCATCCGAACACCGGGGAGCTGTTTTTT
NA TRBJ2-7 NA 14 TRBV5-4 CATADSSLSYEQYF TGTGCCACCGCGGACAGCTCTCTTTCCTACGAGCAGTACTTC
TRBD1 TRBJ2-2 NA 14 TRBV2 CASKGQGNTGELFF TGTGCCAGCAAAGGACAGGGAAACACCGGGGAGCTGTTTTTT
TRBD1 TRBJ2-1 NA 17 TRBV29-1 CSVEEMGTGSSYNEQFF TGCAGCGTTGAAGAAATGGGGACAGGGAGCTCCTACAATGAGCAGTTCTTC
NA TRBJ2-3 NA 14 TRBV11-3 CASSFRGSTDTQYF TGTGCCAGCAGCTTTCGCGGGAGCACAGATACGCAGTATTTT
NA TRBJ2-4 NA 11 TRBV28 CAISFGNIQYF TGTGCCATCTCCTTTGGGAACATTCAGTACTTC
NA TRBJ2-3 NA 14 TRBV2 CASSSYWEADTQYF TGTGCCAGCAGTTCTTACTGGGAGGCAGATACGCAGTATTTT
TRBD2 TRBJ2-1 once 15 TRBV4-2 CASSQGLAAYNEQFF TGTGCCAGCAGCCAAGGGCTAGCGGCCTACAATGAGCAGTTCTTC
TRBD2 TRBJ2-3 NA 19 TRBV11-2 CASSLRGLAELSGTDTQYF TGTGCCAGCAGCTTAAGAGGGCTAGCGGAACTGTCTGGCACAGATACGCAGTATTTT
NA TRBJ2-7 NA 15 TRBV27 CASSLAGEEVHEQYF TGTGCCAGCAGTCTCGCAGGGGAGGAGGTCCACGAGCAGTACTTC
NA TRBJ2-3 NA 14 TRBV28 CASSLSSTEKPQYF TGTGCCAGCAGTTTAAGTTCGACGGAGAAGCCGCAGTATTTT
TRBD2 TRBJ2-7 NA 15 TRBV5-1 CASSSLAGEAYEQYF TGCGCCAGCAGCTCACTAGCGGGAGAAGCCTACGAGCAGTACTTC
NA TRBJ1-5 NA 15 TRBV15 CATRPDRYSNQPQHF TGTGCCACCAGGCCCGACAGGTATAGCAATCAGCCCCAGCATTTT
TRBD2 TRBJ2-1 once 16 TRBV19 CASSISGSSSYNEQFF TGTGCCAGTAGTATTAGCGGGAGCTCGTCCTACAATGAGCAGTTCTTC
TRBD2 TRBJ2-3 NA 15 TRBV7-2 CASSRTSGRADTQYF TGTGCCAGCAGCCGGACTAGCGGGAGGGCAGATACGCAGTATTTT
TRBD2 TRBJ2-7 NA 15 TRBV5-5 CASSPAASGSYEQYF TGTGCCAGCAGCCCCGCGGCTAGCGGGTCCTACGAGCAGTACTTC
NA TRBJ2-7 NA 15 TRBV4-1 CASSQTLIRVDEQYF TGCGCCAGCAGCCAAACTTTGATCCGGGTCGACGAGCAGTACTTC
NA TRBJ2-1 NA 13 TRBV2 CASSGSYYNEQFF TGTGCCAGCAGTGGGTCTTACTACAATGAGCAGTTCTTC
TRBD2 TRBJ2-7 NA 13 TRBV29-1 CSAQTGLAVEQYF TGCAGCGCCCAAACGGGACTAGCGGTCGAGCAGTACTTC